The 7 T cell receptor beta chains below come from one sample, sequenced in a study of shared clonotypes between healthy human individuals. Using immunoSEQ multiplex PCR, the repertoire was profiled, and TCRdb retains in-frame clones only, with some absent. This table holds hundreds of thousands of clones, about 74% found once. The source material was memory CD4+ T cells sorted from blood. Subset reported: CD45RA-negative fraction. These receptor sequences come from a woman aged 25 to 39 in good health.

Turning to this clone: Germline and junction disagree at one end, which may indicate a read error. CDR3 DNA: TGTGCCGGCAGTGAGAGCAATCAGCCCCAGCATTTT. Residues: CAGSESNQPQHF. The chain carries TRBV6-1 and TRBJ1-5; D call uncertain. Per the germline V gene, CDR1 is MNHNS and CDR2 is SASEGT. This CDR3 has 12 amino acids.

The chain combines TRBV6-1 with TRBJ1-2; no firm D call. The CDR3 runs 12 residues. The V and J ends lost 7 bases and 2 bases respectively, with 8 bases between them. Germline values: CDR1 MNHNS, CDR2 SASEGT. CDR3 sequence (DNA): TGTGCCAGCACGGCATCCAACTATGGCTACACCTTC. Translating gives CASTASNYGYTF.

The sample holds one count of this clone. The V and J genes are TRBV5-4 and TRBJ1-5, with a tentative D call TRBD1 (6 bases). The CDR3 has 16 residues. Trimming took off 2 bases at V and 6 bases at J, with 18 bases between the two ends. Per germline, CDR1 SGHNT and CDR2 YYREEE (reference sequence). The CDR3 nucleotides read TGTGCCAGCAGCTTTGACGGGGGACAATGGGGTCAGCCCCAGCATTTT. Translation gives CASSFDGGQWGQPQHF.

The chain links TRBV19 to TRBJ1-5; 7 positions agree with TRBD1. Germline-derived CDR1 and CDR2 are LNHDA and SQIVND (reference sequence). The CDR3 consists of 17 residues. V shed 7 bases and J 1 base; nucleotides not matched to a gene: 13. CDR3 nucleotide sequence: TGTGCCAGTAAACGAAAAGCGAGGGACAGCAGCAATCAGCCCCAGCATTTT. As protein: CASKRKARDSSNQPQHF.

The sample holds a few counts of this clone. The sample contains more than one DNA sequence encoding this CDR3. This chain uses TRBV5-1 with TRBJ2-1; no definite D call. The V gene's germline CDR1 is SGHRS and CDR2 YFSETQ. CDR3 length equals 15 residues. With 0 bases removed from V and 1 base from J, the gap between germline ends came to 8 bases. The CDR3 reads CASSLDTTSYNEQFF. The CDR3 DNA follows: TGCGCCAGCAGCTTGGATACAACTTCCTACAATGAGCAGTTCTTC.

The J gene is TRBJ2-2, the V gene TRBV14; 7 bases map to TRBD2. CDR3 length: 18 residues. CDR1 is SGHDN, CDR2 FVKESK, per germline. J lost 7 bases, V lost 1 base, and 15 bases had no gene match. This CDR3 is CASSQVALGEGLGGELFF. DNA of the CDR3: TGTGCCAGCAGCCAAGTAGCATTGGGGGAGGGCCTCGGCGGGGAGCTGTTTTTT.

V usage is TRBV5-6 and J usage is TRBJ2-1; D is uncertain. The CDR3 is 15 amino acids. The V gene's germline CDR1 is SGHDT and CDR2 YYEEEE. V lost 4 bases and J 4 bases, leaving 15 bases between the germline ends. The CDR3 loop is CASSPRPGSYNEQFF. DNA of the CDR3: TGTGCCAGCAGCCCCCGGCCCGGGTCATACAATGAGCAGTTCTTC. The full variable domain, its missing parts supplied by reference TRBV5-6 and TRBJ2-1, is DAGVTQSPTHLIKTRGQQVTLRCSPKSGHDTVSWYQQALGQGPQFIFQYYEEEERQRGNFPDRFSGHQFPNYSSELNVNALLLGDSALYLCASSPRPGSYNEQFFGPGTRLTVL.